Shown below are 11 T cell receptor beta chains from a single sample sequenced in a study of T cell responses to AZD1222 COVID-19 vaccine. The data were produced by immunoSEQ multiplex PCR, yet TCRdb's version contains in-frame clones alone and is incomplete. Of some 130,000 clones listed, roughly nine tenths are singletons. Sequencing was performed on peripheral blood, taken on day 0 of AZD1222 vaccination. The origin of the receptors is an adult in good health.

This chain connects TRBV10-3 to TRBJ2-5, with TRBD2 identical over 9 bases. V gave up 6 bases and J gave up 5 bases; unmatched junction bases: 10. From germline, CDR1 is ENHRY and CDR2 SYGVKD. The CDR3 has 15 residues. CDR3 coding DNA: TGTGCCATCAGAGACACTTTAGCGGGAGCCGAGACCCAGTACTTC. It is translated as CAIRDTLAGAETQYF.

The chain is built from TRBV27 and TRBJ1-5, with 12 nucleotides matching TRBD1. This CDR3 spans 19 amino acids. The junction had 14 bases not matched to a gene; V was cut back by 6 bases and J by 2 bases. Germline values: CDR1 MNHEY, CDR2 SMNVEV (reference sequence). CDR3 in DNA: TGTGCCAGCAGCTTCTCTGGACCGGGACAGGGGGCGGGCAATCAGCCCCAGCATTTT. This gives the protein CASSFSGPGQGAGNQPQHF.

The chain couples TRBV27 to TRBJ2-1; D gene unclear. V lost 3 bases and J 2 bases, leaving 8 bases between the germline ends. The CDR3 has 14 residues. CDR1 and CDR2 from the germline V gene are MNHEY and SMNVEV (reference sequence). The CDR3 DNA is TGTGCCAGCAGTTTGGGCAGCCCCTACAATGAGCAGTTCTTC. This gives the protein CASSLGSPYNEQFF.

The chain carries TRBV30 and TRBJ2-2; 10 bases match TRBD1. CDR3 length: 16 amino acids. Per the germline V gene, CDR1 is GTSNPN and CDR2 is SVGIG (reference sequence). J gave up 4 bases and V 2 bases, and 7 bases lay outside the gene matches. CDR3 DNA: TGTGCCTGGAGTCACCCGGGACAGGGGCCCACCGGGGAGCTGTTTTTT. This sequence encodes CAWSHPGQGPTGELFF. Combining the CDR3 with reference TRBV30 and TRBJ2-2 gives the whole variable domain SQTIHQWPATLVQPVGSPLSLECTVEGTSNPNLYWYRQAAGRGLQLLFYSVGIGQISSEVPQNLSASRPQDRQFILSSKKLLLSDSGFYLCAWSHPGQGPTGELFFGEGSRLTVL.

The chain uses TRBV5-1 and TRBJ2-7, with a tentative D call TRBD2 (5 bases). This CDR3 has 14 amino acids. Germline V lookup: CDR1 SGHRS, CDR2 YFSETQ. Trimming shortened V by 6 bases and J by 1 base, and 14 bases separated the two germline ends. The CDR3 loop reads CASTNLQRSYEQYF. The CDR3 region has the DNA TGCGCCAGCACCAACCTCCAGCGGTCCTACGAGCAGTACTTC.

The chain links TRBV24-1 to TRBJ2-3; the match to TRBD2 covers 9 bases. The germline gives CDR1 KGHDR, CDR2 SFDVKD. V shed 5 bases and J 3 bases; nucleotides not matched to a gene: 2. The CDR3 loop spans 14 amino acids. This CDR3 reads CATSGLAGTDTQYF. The CDR3 region has the DNA TGTGCCACCAGTGGTCTAGCGGGAACAGATACGCAGTATTTT.

This chain links TRBV14 with TRBJ2-7; 8 bases map to TRBD2. V shed 2 bases, J shed 4 bases, and the junction held 7 bases outside the gene matches. The CDR3 has 15 amino acids. Germline V gene sequence: CDR1 SGHDN, CDR2 FVKESK. CDR3 loop: CASSQISGVAYEQYF. The CDR3 region has the DNA TGTGCCAGCAGCCAAATTAGCGGGGTGGCTTACGAGCAGTACTTC.

DNA for the CDR3: TGTGCCAGCAGCCCGTGGCGGGTAGAAATGGATACGCAGTATTTT. This translates into CASSPWRVEMDTQYF. The chain carries TRBV7-2 and TRBJ2-3, with a possible D match to TRBD2 (5 bases). Deletions cut 5 bases from V and 6 bases from J, with 18 bases between. In germline, CDR1 is SGHTA, CDR2 FQGNSA. This CDR3 spans 15 amino acids.

With regard to this clone: This sample includes further DNA sequences coding for the same CDR3. The chain employs TRBV19 and TRBJ1-2; D is undetermined. Trimming took off 5 bases at V and 0 bases at J, with 10 bases between the two ends. From germline, CDR1 is LNHDA and CDR2 SQIVND (reference sequence). The CDR3 has 14 residues. CDR3 residues: CASSPRTANYGYTF. The CDR3 DNA reads TGTGCCAGTAGTCCCCGGACCGCTAACTATGGCTACACCTTC.

The rearrangement uses TRBV19 and TRBJ1-2; 7 nucleotides match TRBD1. This CDR3 is 15 amino acids long. V lost 5 bases and J lost 6; bases outside the gene matches: 12. Germline CDR1 LNHDA, CDR2 SQIVND (reference sequence). In DNA form, the CDR3 reads TGTGCCAGTAGTCGATCTACAGGGGTCCTAGATGGCTACACCTTC. Protein: CASSRSTGVLDGYTF.

The chain uses TRBV7-2 and TRBJ1-6; perhaps TRBD1 as D (5 bases). The CDR3 spans 16 residues. Germline lookup yields CDR1 SGHTA and CDR2 FQGNSA. V lost 5 bases to trimming and J lost 5 bases, with 16 bases between them. The CDR3 is CASSKYRQLDNSPLHF. DNA of the CDR3: TGTGCCAGCAGCAAGTACAGGCAACTAGATAATTCACCCCTCCACTTT.